The next 22 T cell receptor beta chains were all read from a single sample in a study of Ad26.COV2.S vaccination and SARS-CoV-2 variants. Assay used: immunoSEQ multiplex PCR; TCRdb lists only in-frame clones, some missing. The table has about 390,000 clones, less than 90% seen once. Treatment indicated: over 15 received Ad26.COV2.S at low or high dose, single or two shots; 5 received placebo; per-sample allocation not given. Sampling took place 63 days after the first vaccine or placebo injection. The sequences come from peripheral blood, collected in a trial of Ad26.COV2.S vaccine versus placebo. The receptors stem from a person aged 18-65 years who received the Ad26.COV2.S COVID-19 vaccine or a placebo.

In the case of this clone: Other nucleotide sequences from this sample produce the same CDR3. The chain has TRBV30 and TRBJ1-1, with D unresolved. Deletions cut 3 bases from V and 0 bases from J, with 5 bases between. Germline V gives CDR1 GTSNPN, CDR2 SVGIG (reference sequence). There are 12 residues in the CDR3. DNA of the CDR3: TGTGCCTGGAGCCAGATGAACACTGAAGCTTTCTTT. As protein: CAWSQMNTEAFF.

The table lists this clone with a few counts. The J gene is TRBJ1-6, the V gene TRBV19; D is ambiguous. The V gene lost 3 bases and the J gene lost 14 bases, with 8 bases spanning the gap. CDR3 size: 11 residues. Germline V CDR1 and CDR2: LNHDA, SQIVND (reference sequence). In DNA form, the CDR3 reads TGTGCCAGTAGTATCGGAAAGACCCTCCACTTT. Amino acid sequence: CASSIGKTLHF. The full variable domain, its missing parts supplied by reference TRBV19 and TRBJ1-6, is DGGITQSPKYLFRKEGQNVTLSCEQNLNHDAMYWYRQDPGQGLRLIYYSQIVNDFQKGDIAEGYSVSREKKESFPLTVTSAQKNPTAFYLCASSIGKTLHFGNGTRLTVT.

The chain uses TRBV19 and TRBJ2-1; 10 bases are shared with TRBD1. In germline, CDR1 is LNHDA, CDR2 SQIVND (reference sequence). The CDR3 runs to 14 residues. V trimming: 6 bases; J trimming: 6 bases; junction bases outside the gene matches: 5. CDR3 protein: CASSRQGASNEQFF. Here the CDR3 DNA reads TGTGCCAGTAGCCGACAGGGGGCAAGCAATGAGCAGTTCTTC.

This rearrangement joins TRBV2 to TRBJ2-3; unclear D gene. This CDR3 region has 12 residues. Trimming took off 4 bases at V and 4 bases at J, with 6 bases between the two ends. Germline CDR1 reads SNHLY; CDR2 reads FYNNEI. CDR3 nucleotide sequence: TGTGCCAGCAGTGTTGAAGCAGATACGCAGTATTTT. Encoded protein: CASSVEADTQYF.

The V gene is TRBV25-1, the J gene TRBJ1-2; D ambiguous. V was cut by 1 base and J by 5 bases, with 5 bases left in between. Germline V gene lookup returns CDR1 MGHDK and CDR2 SYGVNS. There are 12 residues in the CDR3. DNA for the CDR3: TGTGCCAGCAGTGAATCCGGATATGGCTACACCTTC. Its translation is CASSESGYGYTF.

This clone has just one count. J is TRBJ2-7 and V is TRBV4-1; D tentatively reads TRBD1 or TRBD2 (5 bases each). The CDR3 has 21 amino acids. Looked up from germline, CDR1 is MGHRA and CDR2 is YSYEKL. V gave up 4 bases and J gave up 5 bases, with 36 bases separating them. In nucleotides, the CDR3 is TGCGCCAGCAGCCCCACCGTGGGGGATTGGCTTACCGGGTCCGTCCTGCACGAGCAGTACTTC. Protein sequence: CASSPTVGDWLTGSVLHEQYF.

V usage is TRBV9 and J usage is TRBJ1-4; D is undetermined. The CDR3 spans 14 residues. The germline CDR1 and CDR2 sequences are SGDLS and YYNGEE. Trimming shortened V by 4 bases and J by 2 bases, and 9 bases separated the two germline ends. The CDR3 spells CASSLSPTNEKLFF. The CDR3 DNA follows: TGTGCCAGCAGCCTGTCGCCTACTAATGAAAAACTGTTTTTT.

V is TRBV19 and J is TRBJ1-2; D perhaps matches TRBD1 (5 bases). Trimming shortened V by 7 bases and J by 9 bases, and 24 bases separated the two germline ends. The CDR3 consists of 15 residues. CDR1 LNHDA and CDR2 SQIVND come from the germline V gene (reference sequence). The CDR3 sequence is CASTPASGQIGRYTF. Written as DNA, the CDR3 is TGTGCCAGTACCCCCGCGTCGGGGCAAATTGGTCGCTACACCTTC.

The chain joins TRBV19 to TRBJ2-1; D perhaps matches TRBD2 (5 bases). CDR1 LNHDA and CDR2 SQIVND come from the germline V gene (reference sequence). The CDR3 runs 13 residues. V lost 4 bases, J lost 8 bases, and 12 bases lay in between. This CDR3 is CASSTEAGDEQFF. The CDR3, as DNA: TGTGCCAGTAGTACGGAGGCCGGGGATGAGCAGTTCTTC.

The rearrangement uses TRBV6-2 or TRBV6-3 and TRBJ1-1; D is perhaps TRBD1 (6 bases). There are 16 residues in the CDR3. The germline V gene has CDR1 MNHEY and CDR2 SVGEGT. Between the trimmed V and J ends, which lost 3 bases and 0 bases, there was a span of 14 bases. CDR3 bases: TGTGCCAGCAGTTATTCTATGGACAGTATGAACACTGAAGCTTTCTTT. It specifies CASSYSMDSMNTEAFF.

The chain has TRBV4-1 and TRBJ1-3; D may be TRBD1 (6 bases). The CDR3 is 15 residues long. Germline CDR1 is MGHRA and CDR2 is YSYEKL. The V and J ends lost 0 bases and 10 bases respectively, with 16 bases between them. The CDR3 coding sequence is TGCGCCAGCAGCCAAGATCAGGACAGATCGCAAACCATATATTTT. Protein: CASSQDQDRSQTIYF.

This chain links TRBV12-3 or TRBV12-4 with TRBJ1-5; D remains ambiguous. The CDR3 is 13 amino acids. V was cut by 7 bases and J by 0 bases, with 7 bases left in between. The CDR3 protein is CASTNDSNQPQHF. CDR3 DNA: TGTGCCAGCACTAATGATAGCAATCAGCCCCAGCATTTT.

The chain uses TRBV13 and TRBJ1-2; D is undetermined. Trimming shortened V by 2 bases and J by 2 bases, and 9 bases separated the two germline ends. The CDR3 is made up of 14 amino acids. Germline-derived CDR1 and CDR2 are PRHDT and FYEKMQ (reference sequence). The CDR3 region is CASSLSWLNYGYTF. The DNA for the CDR3 is TGTGCCAGCAGCTTATCGTGGCTGAACTATGGCTACACCTTC.

The J gene is TRBJ2-1, the V gene TRBV11-2; 9 bases agree with TRBD2. Germline CDR1 is SGHAT and CDR2 is FQNNGV. This CDR3 spans 16 amino acids. J lost 5 bases, V lost 6 bases, and 11 bases had no gene match. This chain's CDR3 is CASSTLRGGRDNEQFF. CDR3 coding DNA: TGTGCCAGCAGTACTCTGCGGGGGGGCCGAGACAATGAGCAGTTCTTC.

The V call is TRBV9, the J call TRBJ1-6; unclear D gene. Trimming removed 4 bases at V and 3 bases at J, with 11 bases between. This CDR3 spans 15 amino acids. Germline CDR1 SGDLS, CDR2 YYNGEE. The CDR3 loop is CASSPRADYNSPLHF. For the CDR3, the DNA is TGTGCCAGCAGCCCCCGTGCAGACTATAATTCACCCCTCCACTTT.

The chain employs TRBV29-1 and TRBJ1-1; D may be TRBD1 (5 bases). Germline CDR1 reads SQVTM; CDR2 reads ANQGSEA. Trimming shortened V by 7 bases and J by 7 bases, and 16 bases separated the two germline ends. The CDR3 length is 12 residues. As DNA, the CDR3 is TGCAGCGGCCATCTGAGGAGGGGTGAAGCTTTCTTT. Translating it yields CSGHLRRGEAFF.

The gene calls are TRBV6-2 or TRBV6-3 and TRBJ1-2; 9 nucleotides agree with TRBD1. Unmatched junction bases numbered 6, after V lost 5 bases and J lost 8 bases. Germline assignment: CDR1 MNHEY and CDR2 SVGEGT. This CDR3 comprises 13 residues. In nucleotides, the CDR3 is TGTGCCAGCAGTCAACAGGGGGCTTTAGGCTACACCTTC. Its translation: CASSQQGALGYTF.

The V and J genes are TRBV6-2 or TRBV6-3 and TRBJ2-1; D uncertain. Germline CDR1 and CDR2: MNHEY and SVGEGT. V was shortened by 3 bases and J by 10 bases, with 16 bases between the two germline ends. The CDR3 loop spans 14 amino acids. CDR3 sequence reads: CASSYYADWQEQFF. As DNA, the CDR3 is TGTGCCAGCAGTTATTATGCCGACTGGCAAGAGCAGTTCTTC.

A single count supports this clone. V and J are TRBV15 and TRBJ1-5; no reliable D call. Germline CDR1 reads LNHNV; CDR2 reads YYDKDF (reference sequence). V lost 5 bases and J 0 bases, leaving 8 bases between the germline ends. CDR3 length: 14 residues. The CDR3 DNA follows: TGTGCCACCAGCTCGGGATTTAGCAATCAGCCCCAGCATTTT. Its translation: CATSSGFSNQPQHF.

The chain recombines TRBV4-1 with TRBJ1-4; D is undetermined. V lost 1 base to trimming and J lost 2 bases, with 5 bases between them. Germline assignment: CDR1 MGHRA and CDR2 YSYEKL. CDR3 size: 14 residues. Here the CDR3 DNA reads TGCGCCAGCAGCCAAGCACGGACTAATGAAAAACTGTTTTTT. This translates into CASSQARTNEKLFF.

This chain joins TRBV4-1 and TRBJ2-5; 10 positions agree with TRBD1. The V gene's germline CDR1 is MGHRA and CDR2 YSYEKL. The CDR3 is 14 amino acids. Unmatched junction bases numbered 3, after V lost 2 bases and J lost 6 bases. The CDR3 sequence: CASSQPGQGKTQYF. The CDR3 nucleotides are TGCGCCAGCAGCCAACCGGGACAGGGGAAGACCCAGTACTTC.

The CDR3 bases are TGCAGCGTTGGCGTTGAGGACGACTTACAAGAGACCCAGTACTTC. It yields the protein CSVGVEDDLQETQYF. V is TRBV29-1 and J is TRBJ2-5; D remains unclear. V lost 4 bases, J lost 2 bases, and 17 bases lay in between. Germline lookup yields CDR1 SQVTM and CDR2 ANQGSEA. CDR3 size: 15 residues.